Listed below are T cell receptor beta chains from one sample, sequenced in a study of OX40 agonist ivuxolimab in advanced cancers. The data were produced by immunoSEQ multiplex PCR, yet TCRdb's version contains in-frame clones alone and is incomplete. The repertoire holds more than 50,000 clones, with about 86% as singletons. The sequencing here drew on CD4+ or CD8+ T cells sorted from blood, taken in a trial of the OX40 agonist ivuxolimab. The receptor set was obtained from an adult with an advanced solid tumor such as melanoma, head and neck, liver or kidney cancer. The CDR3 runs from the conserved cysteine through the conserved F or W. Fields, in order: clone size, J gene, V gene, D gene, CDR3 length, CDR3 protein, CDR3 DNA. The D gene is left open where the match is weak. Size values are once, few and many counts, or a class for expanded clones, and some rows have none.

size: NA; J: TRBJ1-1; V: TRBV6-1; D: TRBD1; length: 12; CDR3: CASRTGLTEAFF; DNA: TGTGCCAGCAGGACAGGGCTCACTGAAGCTTTCTTT
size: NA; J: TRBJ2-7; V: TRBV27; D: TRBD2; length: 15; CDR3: CASPLLSGRINEQYF; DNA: TGTGCCAGCCCTCTCCTAAGCGGGAGGATCAACGAGCAGTACTTC
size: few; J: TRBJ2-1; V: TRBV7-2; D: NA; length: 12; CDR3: CASSPAYNEQFF; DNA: TGTGCCAGCAGCCCTGCTTACAATGAGCAGTTCTTC
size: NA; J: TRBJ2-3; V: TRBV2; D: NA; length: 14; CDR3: CASKGGGGLDTQYF; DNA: TGTGCCAGCAAGGGGGGAGGGGGCTTAGATACGCAGTATTTT
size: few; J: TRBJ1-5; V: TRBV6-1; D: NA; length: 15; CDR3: CASSDSGTFDQPQHF; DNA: TGTGCCAGCAGTGACTCCGGGACTTTTGATCAGCCCCAGCATTTT
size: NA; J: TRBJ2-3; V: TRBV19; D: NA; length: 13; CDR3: CASSLLGGDTQYF; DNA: TGTGCCAGTAGTTTACTAGGAGGAGATACGCAGTATTTT
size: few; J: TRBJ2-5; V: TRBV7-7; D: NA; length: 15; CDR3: CASSLGGRESPTQYF; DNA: TGTGCCAGCAGCTTAGGTGGCAGAGAATCACCGACCCAGTACTTC
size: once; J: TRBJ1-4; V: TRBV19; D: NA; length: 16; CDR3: CASSTGTPASWEKLFF; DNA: TGTGCCAGTAGTACCGGGACTCCTGCTAGCTGGGAAAAACTGTTTTTT
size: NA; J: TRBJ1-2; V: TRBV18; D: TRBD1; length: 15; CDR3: CASSPETGANYGYTF; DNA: TGTGCCAGCTCACCAGAGACAGGGGCTAACTATGGCTACACCTTC
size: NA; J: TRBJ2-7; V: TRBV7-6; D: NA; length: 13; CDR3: CATSPATTGEQYF; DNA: TGTGCCACATCCCCAGCGACAACGGGAGAGCAGTACTTC
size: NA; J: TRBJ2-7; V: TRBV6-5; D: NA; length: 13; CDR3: CASGARSGYEQYF; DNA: TGTGCCAGCGGGGCTCGGTCCGGCTACGAGCAGTACTTC
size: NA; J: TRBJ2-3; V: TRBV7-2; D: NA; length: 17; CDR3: CASSLLPGGASTDTQYF; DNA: TGTGCCAGCAGCTTACTACCCGGCGGGGCTAGCACAGATACGCAGTATTTT
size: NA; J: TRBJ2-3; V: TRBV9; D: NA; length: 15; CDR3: CASTAEASYTDTQYF; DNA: TGTGCCAGCACCGCGGAGGCGAGTTACACAGATACGCAGTATTTT
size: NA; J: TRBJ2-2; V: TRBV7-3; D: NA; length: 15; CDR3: CASSITRASTGELFF; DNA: TGTGCCAGCAGCATTACCCGGGCCTCAACCGGGGAGCTGTTTTTT
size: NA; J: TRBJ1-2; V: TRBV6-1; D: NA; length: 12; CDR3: CASRGFRNGYTF; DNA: TGTGCCAGCAGGGGGTTTAGGAATGGCTACACCTTC
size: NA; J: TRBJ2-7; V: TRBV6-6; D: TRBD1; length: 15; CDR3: CASLLGQASSYEQYF; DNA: TGTGCCAGCCTCCTGGGACAGGCCAGCTCCTACGAGCAGTACTTC
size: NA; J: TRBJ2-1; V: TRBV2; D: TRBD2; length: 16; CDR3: CASSEQGLAVYNEQFF; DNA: TGTGCCAGCAGTGAACAGGGACTAGCGGTTTACAATGAGCAGTTCTTC
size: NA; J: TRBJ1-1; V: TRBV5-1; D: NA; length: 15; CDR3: CASSFMEGGAGEAFF; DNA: TGCGCCAGCAGCTTCATGGAGGGTGGAGCGGGTGAAGCTTTCTTT
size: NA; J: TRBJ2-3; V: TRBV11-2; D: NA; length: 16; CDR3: CASSLGLSRGTDTQYF; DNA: TGTGCCAGCAGCTTAGGTTTGAGCAGGGGTACAGATACGCAGTATTTT
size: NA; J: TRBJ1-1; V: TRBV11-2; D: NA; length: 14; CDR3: CASSFGSENTEAFF; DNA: TGTGCCAGCAGCTTTGGATCGGAGAACACTGAAGCTTTCTTT
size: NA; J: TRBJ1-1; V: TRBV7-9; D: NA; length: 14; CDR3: CASSPTGLGTEAFF; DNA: TGTGCCAGCAGCCCGACAGGCTTGGGCACTGAAGCTTTCTTT
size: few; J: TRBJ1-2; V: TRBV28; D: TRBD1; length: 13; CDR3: CASGDRGLDGYTF; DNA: TGTGCCAGCGGAGACAGGGGGCTGGATGGCTACACCTTC
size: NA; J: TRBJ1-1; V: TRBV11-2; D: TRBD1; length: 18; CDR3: CASSLGRDRSFMNTEAFF; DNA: TGTGCCAGCAGCTTAGGCCGGGACAGGAGTTTCATGAACACTGAAGCTTTCTTT
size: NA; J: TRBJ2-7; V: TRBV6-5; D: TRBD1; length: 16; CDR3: CASSLSNPGQGYEQYF; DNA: TGTGCCAGCAGTTTATCGAATCCGGGACAGGGTTACGAGCAGTACTTC
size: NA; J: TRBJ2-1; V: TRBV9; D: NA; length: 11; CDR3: CASSADNEQFF; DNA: TGTGCCAGCAGCGCCGACAATGAGCAGTTCTTC
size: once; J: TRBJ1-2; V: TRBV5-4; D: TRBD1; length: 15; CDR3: CAISTGVGTNYGYTF; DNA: TGTGCCATCTCGACAGGGGTGGGTACTAACTATGGCTACACCTTC
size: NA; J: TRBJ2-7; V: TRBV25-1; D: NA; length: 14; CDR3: CASRITEGPYEQYF; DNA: TGTGCCAGCAGAATCACGGAGGGCCCCTACGAGCAGTACTTC
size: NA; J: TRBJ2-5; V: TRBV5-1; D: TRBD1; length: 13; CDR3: CASSSQGKETQYF; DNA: TGCGCCAGCAGCTCACAGGGGAAGGAGACCCAGTACTTC
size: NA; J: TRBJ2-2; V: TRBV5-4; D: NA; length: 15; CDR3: CASSSQGTVAGELFF; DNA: TGTGCCAGCAGCTCACAGGGTACTGTCGCCGGGGAGCTGTTTTTT
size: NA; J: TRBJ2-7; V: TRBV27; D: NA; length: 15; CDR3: CASSPYSGSAYEQYF; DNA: TGTGCCAGCAGTCCCTATAGTGGTAGTGCCTACGAGCAGTACTTC
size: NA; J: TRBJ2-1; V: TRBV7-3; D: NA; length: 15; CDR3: CASSQNLGSGNEQFF; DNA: TGTGCCAGCAGCCAAAACCTCGGGTCGGGCAATGAGCAGTTCTTC
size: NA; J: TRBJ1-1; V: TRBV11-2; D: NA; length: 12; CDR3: CASSPVRPQAFF; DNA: TGTGCCAGCAGCCCCGTTCGGCCCCAAGCTTTCTTT
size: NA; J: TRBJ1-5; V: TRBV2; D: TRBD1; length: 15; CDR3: CASSVEGATYQPQHF; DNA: TGTGCCAGCAGTGTAGAGGGGGCAACGTATCAGCCCCAGCATTTT
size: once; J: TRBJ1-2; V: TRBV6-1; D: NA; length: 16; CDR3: CASSEAGTTPNYGYTF; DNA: TGTGCCAGCAGTGAGGCCGGGACAACTCCTAACTATGGCTACACCTTC
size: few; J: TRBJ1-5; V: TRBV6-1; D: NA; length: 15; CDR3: CASSSTGYSNQPQHF; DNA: TGTGCCAGCAGTTCCACAGGGTATAGCAATCAGCCCCAGCATTTT
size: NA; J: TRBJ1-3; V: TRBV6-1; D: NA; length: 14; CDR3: CASATDYSGNTIYF; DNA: TGTGCCAGCGCTACGGATTACTCTGGAAACACCATATATTTT
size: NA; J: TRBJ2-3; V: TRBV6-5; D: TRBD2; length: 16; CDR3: CASSWTSGRGTDTQYF; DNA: TGTGCCAGCAGTTGGACTAGCGGGAGAGGCACAGATACGCAGTATTTT
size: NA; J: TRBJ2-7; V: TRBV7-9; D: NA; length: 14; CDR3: CASSRIGVPTEQYF; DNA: TGTGCCAGCAGCCGCATCGGGGTCCCGACCGAGCAGTACTTC
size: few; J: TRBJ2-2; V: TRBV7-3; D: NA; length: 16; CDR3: CASSLNGGLDTGELFF; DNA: TGTGCCAGCAGCTTAAACGGAGGGTTGGACACCGGGGAGCTGTTTTTT
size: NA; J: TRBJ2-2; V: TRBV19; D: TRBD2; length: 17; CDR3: CASTPGWVAGATGELFF; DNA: TGTGCCAGTACCCCGGGTTGGGTAGCGGGAGCCACCGGGGAGCTGTTTTTT
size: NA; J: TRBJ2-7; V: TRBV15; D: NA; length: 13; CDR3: CATSREKGYEQYF; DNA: TGTGCCACCAGCAGAGAAAAGGGATACGAGCAGTACTTC
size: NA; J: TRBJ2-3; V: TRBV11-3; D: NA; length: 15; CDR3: CASRQGSGLTDTQYF; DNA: TGTGCCAGCCGACAGGGTAGCGGGCTTACAGATACGCAGTATTTT
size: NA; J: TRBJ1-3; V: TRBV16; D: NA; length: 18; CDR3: CASSQAGRAALSSNTIYF; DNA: TGTGCCAGCAGCCAAGCGGGCCGTGCGGCCCTAAGTTCGAACACCATATATTTT
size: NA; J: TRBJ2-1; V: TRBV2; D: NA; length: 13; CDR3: CASSERTYNEQFF; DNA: TGTGCCAGCAGTGAAAGGACCTACAATGAGCAGTTCTTC
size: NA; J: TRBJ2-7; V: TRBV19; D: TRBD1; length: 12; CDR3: CASRDRVGEQYF; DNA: TGTGCCAGTAGGGACAGGGTGGGCGAGCAGTACTTC
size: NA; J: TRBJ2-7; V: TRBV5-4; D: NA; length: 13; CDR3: CASSPRGGDEQYF; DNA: TGTGCCAGCAGTCCCCGGGGAGGCGACGAGCAGTACTTC
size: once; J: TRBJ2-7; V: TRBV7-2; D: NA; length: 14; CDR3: CASSLEGFIYEQYF; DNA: TGTGCCAGCAGCTTAGAAGGGTTCATCTACGAGCAGTACTTC
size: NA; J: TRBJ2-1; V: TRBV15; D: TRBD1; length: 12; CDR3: CATGTGDDEQFF; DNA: TGTGCCACCGGGACAGGGGACGATGAGCAGTTCTTC
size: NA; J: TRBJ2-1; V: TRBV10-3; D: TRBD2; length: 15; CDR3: CAIEREIAGDNEQFF; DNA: TGTGCCATCGAACGGGAGATAGCGGGAGACAATGAGCAGTTCTTC
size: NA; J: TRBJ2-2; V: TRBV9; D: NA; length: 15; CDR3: CASSVEPLNSGELFF; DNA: TGTGCCAGCAGCGTAGAGCCACTGAACTCCGGGGAGCTGTTTTTT
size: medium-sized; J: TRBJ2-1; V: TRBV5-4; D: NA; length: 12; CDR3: CASSLAWDEQFF; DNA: TGTGCCAGCAGCTTGGCTTGGGATGAGCAGTTCTTC